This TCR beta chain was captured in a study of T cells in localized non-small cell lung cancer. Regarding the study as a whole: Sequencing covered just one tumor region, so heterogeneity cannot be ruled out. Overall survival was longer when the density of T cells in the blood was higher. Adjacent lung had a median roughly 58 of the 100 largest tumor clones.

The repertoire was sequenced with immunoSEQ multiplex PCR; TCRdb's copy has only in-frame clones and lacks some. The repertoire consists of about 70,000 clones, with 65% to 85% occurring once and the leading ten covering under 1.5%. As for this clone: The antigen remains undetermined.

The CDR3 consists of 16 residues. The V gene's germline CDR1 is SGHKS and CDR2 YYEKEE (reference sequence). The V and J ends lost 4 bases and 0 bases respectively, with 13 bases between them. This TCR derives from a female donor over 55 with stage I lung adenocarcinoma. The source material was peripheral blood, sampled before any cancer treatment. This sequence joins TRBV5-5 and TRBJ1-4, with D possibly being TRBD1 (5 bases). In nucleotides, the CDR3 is TGTGCCAGCAGCCACGACAGAAGTGCAACTAATGAAAAACTGTTTTTT. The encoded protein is CASSHDRSATNEKLFF.